This T cell receptor beta chain was found in a study of prognosis after radiotherapy for stage I lung cancer. General study results and limits: Stereotactic body radiation therapy was followed by a fall in unique TCR clone counts, with a median of about 9,700 versus 6,500.

The V end was cut by 3 bases, the J end by 3 bases, with 9 bases between. The germline gives CDR1 MNHNS, CDR2 SASEGT. CDR3 length: 15 residues. Assessment by CT and PET/CT found all patients node-negative, and none had prior chemotherapy, radiotherapy or other malignancies. The blood draw at each of two time points yielded approximately 6 milliliters of peripheral blood. CDR3 of TCR beta was amplified from genomic DNA via a two-round multiplex PCR. The authors ran first-round PCR with primers specific to each TRBV and TRBJ gene. Using its own MiXCR run on the multiplex PCR reads, TCRdb lists one record per CDR3 protein. The sample includes 13,000 to 15,000 distinct CDR3 sequences, about two fifths seen only once; the top ten take 41%. Regarding this clonotype: The antigen remains undetermined.

The TCR comes from a donor at least 50 years old with non-small cell lung cancer. Sequencing was performed on PBMCs, taken before or after stereotactic body radiation therapy (not recorded which). The chain couples TRBV6-1 to TRBJ2-6, with D unclear. The CDR3 sequence: CASSEGLYGANVLTF. The CDR3 DNA sequence: TGTGCCAGCAGTGAGGGGTTATATGGGGCCAACGTCCTGACTTTC.